This is a list of T cell receptor beta chains from one sample in a study of shared clonotypes between healthy human individuals. The method was immunoSEQ multiplex PCR; TCRdb's version includes in-frame clones alone and lacks a portion of them. Among about 690,000 clones listed, about nine tenths were seen once. The sample consisted of memory CD8+ T cells from PBMCs. The receptors here all came from a young man in good health. Some clones in this sample may be carry-over from other donors' samples. Each CDR3 is given with its conserved first and last residue. A D gene is named only where the DNA matches it firmly. Only part of the rows carry a size: once, few, many, or a class if the clone is expanded.

size	D	J	V	DNA	CDR3
NA	TRBD1	TRBJ2-7	TRBV5-1	TGCGCCAGCACCGTAGGACAGGGGGTTTGGGAGCAGTACTTC	CASTVGQGVWEQYF
NA	TRBD1	TRBJ1-2	TRBV27	TGTGCCAGCAGTTTATCGAGACAGGGGTTTAAGGGCTACACCTTC	CASSLSRQGFKGYTF
NA	TRBD2	TRBJ2-7	TRBV28	TGTGCCACTGGGACTAGCGGGAGCCTTTCGGACGAGCAGTACTTC	CATGTSGSLSDEQYF
NA	TRBD2	TRBJ2-7	TRBV27	TGTGCCAGCAGCACCCTCACTAGCGGGGCCCCCCGCGAGCAGTACTTC	CASSTLTSGAPREQYF
NA	NA	TRBJ2-1	TRBV29-1	TGCAGCGTTCGTGACGGGACCTACAATGAGCAGTTCTTC	CSVRDGTYNEQFF
NA	TRBD1	TRBJ2-7	TRBV29-1	TGCAGCGCCCGGACAGGGGGCGGTGGCGAGCAGTACTTC	CSARTGGGGEQYF
NA	NA	TRBJ2-7	TRBV7-9	TGTGCCAGCAGCTCCCCAAGCATCTACGAGCAGTACTTC	CASSSPSIYEQYF
NA	TRBD1	TRBJ2-5	TRBV29-1	TGCAGCGTGAGGGGGCGGACGGACCAAGAGACCCAGTACTTC	CSVRGRTDQETQYF
NA	TRBD1	TRBJ2-2	TRBV11-1	TGTGCCAGCAGCTTGGGAAGAGACAGGGGCACCGGGGAGCTGTTTTTT	CASSLGRDRGTGELFF
NA	NA	TRBJ2-7	TRBV2	TGTGCCAGCATGGACAGCTTACTCCCCTACGAGCAGTACTTC	CASMDSLLPYEQYF
NA	NA	TRBJ2-7	TRBV27	TGTGCCAGCAGTTCCGGCCTCTACGAGCAGTACTTC	CASSSGLYEQYF
NA	NA	TRBJ2-3	TRBV6-5	TGTGCCAGCAGTTCCCCCCCGGACAACACAGATACGCAGTATTTT	CASSSPPDNTDTQYF
NA	TRBD1	TRBJ1-2	TRBV27	TGTGCCAGCAGTTTGATCAGGGGGGATGGCTACACCTTC	CASSLIRGDGYTF
few	NA	TRBJ1-1	TRBV19	TGTGCCAGTAGTTGGGGGGGGAACACTGAAGCTTTCTTT	CASSWGGNTEAFF
NA	TRBD2	TRBJ2-1	TRBV9	TGTGCCAGCAGCGTAGTTTCCAGCGGGAGACTGAGTGAGCAGTTCTTC	CASSVVSSGRLSEQFF
NA	TRBD2	TRBJ2-1	TRBV19	TGTGCCAGTAGCGGTAGGACTAGCGGGAGGGATGAGCAGTTCTTC	CASSGRTSGRDEQFF
NA	TRBD1	TRBJ2-2	TRBV5-6	TGTGCCAGCAGCCCGAGGGCACAGGGGGCCGCCGGGGAGCTGTTTTTT	CASSPRAQGAAGELFF
NA	TRBD2	TRBJ2-1	TRBV10-3	TGTGCCATCAGTGAGTCGATCGTTCTTCAGGACGTAGCGGGGGGAAATGAGCAGTTCTTC	CAISESIVLQDVAGGNEQFF
NA	TRBD2	TRBJ2-2	TRBV27	TGTGCCAGCAGTCCCATTCCGGTAGCGGGAGTATTTCCCGGGGAGCTGTTTTTT	CASSPIPVAGVFPGELFF
NA	NA	TRBJ2-5	TRBV5-4	TGTGCCAGCAGCTTGGATCTCCCAAGTTCGAGAGAGACCCAGTACTTC	CASSLDLPSSRETQYF
NA	TRBD1	TRBJ2-1	TRBV7-3	TGTGCCAGCAGCATCACAGGGGGCAAGAATGAGCAGTTCTTC	CASSITGGKNEQFF
NA	TRBD2	TRBJ2-3	TRBV29-1	TGCAGCGTTGCGCCCCCGAGGACTAGCGGAAGGTTGCAGCAGTATTTT	CSVAPPRTSGRLQQYF
NA	NA	TRBJ2-7	TRBV15	TGTGCCACCAGCAGAGGTGGGGGGAGCTCCTACGAGCAGTACTTC	CATSRGGGSSYEQYF
NA	TRBD1	TRBJ2-7	TRBV19	TGTGCCAGTAGTGGACGGACAGGCCGCCTAAAGCAGTACTTC	CASSGRTGRLKQYF
NA	TRBD1	TRBJ1-2	TRBV14	TGTGCCAGCAGCCTAGTTGGGACAGCGTATGGCTACACCTTC	CASSLVGTAYGYTF
NA	TRBD1	TRBJ2-1	TRBV25-1	TGTGCCAGCAGTGAATGGGACAGGGGCTCCTACAATGAGCAGTTCTTC	CASSEWDRGSYNEQFF
NA	NA	TRBJ2-7	TRBV5-1	TGCGCCAGCAGCTTGGAAGGGGTATGGTACGAGCAGTACTTC	CASSLEGVWYEQYF
NA	TRBD1	TRBJ2-2	TRBV7-9	TGTGCCAGCAGCCCGACAGGGGGCACCGGGGAGCTGTTTTTT	CASSPTGGTGELFF
NA	NA	TRBJ2-5	TRBV18	TGTGCCAGCTCACCCGGAGTGGTCGGGGAGACCCAGTACTTC	CASSPGVVGETQYF
NA	NA	TRBJ2-1	TRBV4-1	TGCGCCAGCAGCCAAGAATCGGCCAGGACGAATGAGCAGTTCTTC	CASSQESARTNEQFF
NA	NA	TRBJ2-7	TRBV14	TGTGCCAGCAGCCAAGGGTTCGATAGGGCCCACGAGCAGTACTTC	CASSQGFDRAHEQYF
NA	NA	TRBJ1-5	TRBV5-6	TGTGCCAGCAGCTTTGGCCCCCAGATACATCAGCCCCAGCATTTT	CASSFGPQIHQPQHF
NA	NA	TRBJ2-1	TRBV14	TGTGCCAGCTTATCCAGGGATAGCAATGAGCAGTTCTTC	CASLSRDSNEQFF
NA	NA	TRBJ2-1	TRBV18	TGTGCCACCCGTGTGGAAAGCTCCTACAATGAGCAGTTCTTC	CATRVESSYNEQFF
NA	NA	TRBJ2-5	TRBV25-1	TGTGCCAGCAGTGAATTTGGACATCGATTATTAGAGACCCAGTACTTC	CASSEFGHRLLETQYF
NA	NA	TRBJ2-7	TRBV6-5	TGTGCCAGCAGTGAATCAAGCTATTACGAGCAGTACTTC	CASSESSYYEQYF
NA	NA	TRBJ2-3	TRBV11-2	TGTGCCAGCAGCTTAGGTGTCACTACTAGCACAGATACGCAGTATTTT	CASSLGVTTSTDTQYF
NA	TRBD1	TRBJ2-7	TRBV6-1	TGTGCCAGCAGTCCAGGGGGCCGAGGACGCGAGCAGTACTTC	CASSPGGRGREQYF
once	TRBD1	TRBJ1-2	TRBV7-9	TGTGCCAGCAGCACCCCAGACAGGGGAGTTAACTATGGCTACACCTTC	CASSTPDRGVNYGYTF
NA	NA	TRBJ2-1	TRBV19	TGTGCCAGTAGTATTGGGGGGACTGGCTACAATGAGCAGTTCTTC	CASSIGGTGYNEQFF
NA	TRBD2	TRBJ2-7	TRBV7-6	TGTGCCAGCAGCTTAGGACTAGCCGAAACCTACGAGCAGTACTTC	CASSLGLAETYEQYF
NA	TRBD2	TRBJ2-5	TRBV6-5	TGTGCCAGCAGCGCCTCCGGGACTATGGGGGAGACCCAGTACTTC	CASSASGTMGETQYF